The entry below describes one T cell receptor (beta chain). This specimen belongs to a study of blood T cell repertoires in COVID-19. This table comes from immunoSEQ multiplex PCR, and its TCRdb copy is limited to in-frame clones, with some not included. Found here are tens of thousands of clones, roughly 78% of them singletons; the top ten hold 6% to 7.5%. The sample consisted of peripheral blood. The source of this sequence is a man aged 45-65 years with active or convalescent COVID-19.

The CDR3 spells CAWRRLSQETQYF. The CDR3 DNA sequence: TGTGCCTGGAGGCGGTTATCCCAAGAGACCCAGTACTTC. The chain carries TRBV30 and TRBJ2-5; D is undetermined. Germline V gene lookup returns CDR1 GTSNPN and CDR2 SVGIG (reference sequence). V lost 3 bases to trimming and J lost 1 base, with 9 bases between them. The CDR3 length is 13 residues.